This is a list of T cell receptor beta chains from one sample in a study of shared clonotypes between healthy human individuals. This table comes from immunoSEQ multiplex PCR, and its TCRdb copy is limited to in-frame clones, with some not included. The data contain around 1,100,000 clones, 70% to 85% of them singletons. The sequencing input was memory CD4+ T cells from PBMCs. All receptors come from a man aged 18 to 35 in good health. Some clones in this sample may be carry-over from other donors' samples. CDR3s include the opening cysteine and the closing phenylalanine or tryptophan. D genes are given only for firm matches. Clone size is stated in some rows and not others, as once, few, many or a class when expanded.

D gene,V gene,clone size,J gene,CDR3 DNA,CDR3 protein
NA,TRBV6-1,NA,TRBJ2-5,TGTGCCAGCAGTGAAATGGTGACGGCCGTTGAGACCCAGTACTTC,CASSEMVTAVETQYF
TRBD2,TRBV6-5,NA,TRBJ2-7,TGTGCCAGCAGTTACCCGCGCACTAGCGGATCCTACGAGCAGTACTTC,CASSYPRTSGSYEQYF
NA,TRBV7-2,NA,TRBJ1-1,TGTGCCAGCAGCCTCCGCCTGGGAAGGAACACTGAAGCTTTCTTT,CASSLRLGRNTEAFF
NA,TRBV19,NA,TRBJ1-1,TGTGCCAGTACCCGTGGGGCAGCTTTCTTT,CASTRGAAFF
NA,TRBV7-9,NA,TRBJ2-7,TGTGCCAGCAGCTTAAACAGGCTCGACGAGCAGTACTTC,CASSLNRLDEQYF
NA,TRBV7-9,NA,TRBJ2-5,TGTGCCAGCAGCCCCGGGCTAGGGCCTGGGGAGACCCAGTACTTC,CASSPGLGPGETQYF
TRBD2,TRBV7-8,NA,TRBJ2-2,TGTGCCAGCAGCCCTAGGGGAGCGGGAGTAATCGGGGAGCTGTTTTTT,CASSPRGAGVIGELFF
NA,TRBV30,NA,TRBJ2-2,TGTGCCTGGAGTGTACGACGGGCCGGGGAGCTGTTTTTT,CAWSVRRAGELFF
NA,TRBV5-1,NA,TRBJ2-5,TGCGCCAGCAGCTCATCCCGGGCGTGGGAGACCCAGTACTTC,CASSSSRAWETQYF
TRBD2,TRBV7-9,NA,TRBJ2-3,TGTGCCAGCAGCCCGTATAGCGGGAACTCAGATACGCAGTATTTT,CASSPYSGNSDTQYF
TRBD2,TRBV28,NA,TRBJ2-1,TGTGCCAGCAGTTCCAAACTAGCGAGCTCCTACAATGAGCAGTTCTTC,CASSSKLASSYNEQFF
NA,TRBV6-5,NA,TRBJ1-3,TGTGCCAGCACTCCGGGGGGCTCTGGAAACACCATATATTTT,CASTPGGSGNTIYF
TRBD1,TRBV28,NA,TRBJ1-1,TGTGCCAGCAGCTCCCAGGGGGCGAACACTGAAGCTTTCTTT,CASSSQGANTEAFF
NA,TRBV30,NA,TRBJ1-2,TGTGCCTGGACCTCAAAATATACTAGGGAGTACTATGGCTACACCTTC,CAWTSKYTREYYGYTF
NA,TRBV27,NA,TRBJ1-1,TGTGCCAGCAGTTTAGATGGGGGTCCAGCTTTCTTT,CASSLDGGPAFF
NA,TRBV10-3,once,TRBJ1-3,TGTGCCATCAGTGAACAGAATCAGGGTGGAAACACCATATATTTT,CAISEQNQGGNTIYF